This T cell receptor (beta chain) derives from a study of T cell changes during pregnancy in multiple sclerosis. Method: immunoSEQ multiplex PCR; TCRdb's copy keeps in-frame clones and lacks some. The data hold approximately 100,000 clones, with roughly nine tenths observed a single time. The sequence came from a female donor with multiple sclerosis, enrolled in a pregnancy study. The source was peripheral blood, collected before pregnancy.

Here the CDR3 DNA reads TGTGCCAGCACCGCGCGGGGGGGGGATAATGAAAAACTGTTTTTT. Translation gives CASTARGGDNEKLFF. The J gene is TRBJ1-4, the V gene TRBV6-6, with a possible D match to TRBD1 (5 bases). CDR3 size: 15 residues. Trimming took off 7 bases at V and 4 bases at J, with 16 bases between the two ends. The germline V gene encodes CDR1 MNHNY and CDR2 SVGAGI (reference sequence).